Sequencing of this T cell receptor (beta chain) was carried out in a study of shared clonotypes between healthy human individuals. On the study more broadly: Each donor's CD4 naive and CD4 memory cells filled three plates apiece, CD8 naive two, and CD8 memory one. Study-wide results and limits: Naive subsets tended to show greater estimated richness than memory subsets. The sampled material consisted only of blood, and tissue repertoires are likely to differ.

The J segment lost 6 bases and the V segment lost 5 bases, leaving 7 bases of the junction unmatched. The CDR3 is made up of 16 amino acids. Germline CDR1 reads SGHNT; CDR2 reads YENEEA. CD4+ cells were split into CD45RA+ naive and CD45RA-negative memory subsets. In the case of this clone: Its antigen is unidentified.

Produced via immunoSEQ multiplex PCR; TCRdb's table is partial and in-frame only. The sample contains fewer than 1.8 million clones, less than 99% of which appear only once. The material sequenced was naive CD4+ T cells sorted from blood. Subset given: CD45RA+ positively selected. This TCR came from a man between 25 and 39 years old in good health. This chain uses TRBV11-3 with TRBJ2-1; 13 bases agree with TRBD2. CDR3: CASSTGLAGESNEQFF. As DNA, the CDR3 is TGTGCCAGCAGCACAGGACTAGCGGGAGAGAGCAATGAGCAGTTCTTC.